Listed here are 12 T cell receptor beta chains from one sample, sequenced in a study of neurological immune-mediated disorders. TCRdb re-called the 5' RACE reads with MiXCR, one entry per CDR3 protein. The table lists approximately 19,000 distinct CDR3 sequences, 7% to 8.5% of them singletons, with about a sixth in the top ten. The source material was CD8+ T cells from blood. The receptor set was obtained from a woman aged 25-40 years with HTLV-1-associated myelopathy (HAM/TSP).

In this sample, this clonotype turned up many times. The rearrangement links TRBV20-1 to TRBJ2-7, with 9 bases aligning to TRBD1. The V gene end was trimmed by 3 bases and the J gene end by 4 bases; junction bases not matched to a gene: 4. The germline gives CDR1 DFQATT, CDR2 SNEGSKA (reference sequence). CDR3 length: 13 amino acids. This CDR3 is CSARTGGLYEQYF. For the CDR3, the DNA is TGCAGTGCTAGGACAGGGGGTCTATACGAGCAGTACTTC.

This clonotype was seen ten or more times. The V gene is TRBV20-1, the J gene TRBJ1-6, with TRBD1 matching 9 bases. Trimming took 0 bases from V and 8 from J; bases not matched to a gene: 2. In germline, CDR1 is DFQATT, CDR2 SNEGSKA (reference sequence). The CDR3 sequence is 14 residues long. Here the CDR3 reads CSAREDRGDSPLHF. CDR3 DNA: TGCAGTGCTAGAGAGGACAGGGGCGATTCACCCCTCCACTTT.

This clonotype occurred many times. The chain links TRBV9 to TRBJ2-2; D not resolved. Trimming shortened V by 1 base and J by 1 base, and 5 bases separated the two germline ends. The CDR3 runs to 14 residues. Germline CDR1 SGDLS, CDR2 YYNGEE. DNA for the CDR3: TGTGCCAGCAGCGTAAAGCGGAACACCGGGGAGCTGTTTTTT. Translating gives CASSVKRNTGELFF.

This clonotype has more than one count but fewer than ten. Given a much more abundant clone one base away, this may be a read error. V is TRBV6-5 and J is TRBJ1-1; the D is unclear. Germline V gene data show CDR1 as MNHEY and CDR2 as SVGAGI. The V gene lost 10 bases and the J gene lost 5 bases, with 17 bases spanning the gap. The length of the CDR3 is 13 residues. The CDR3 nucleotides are TGTGCCACCTCGAAAGGGCGGGGAACTGAAGCTTTCTTT. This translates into CATSKGRGTEAFF.

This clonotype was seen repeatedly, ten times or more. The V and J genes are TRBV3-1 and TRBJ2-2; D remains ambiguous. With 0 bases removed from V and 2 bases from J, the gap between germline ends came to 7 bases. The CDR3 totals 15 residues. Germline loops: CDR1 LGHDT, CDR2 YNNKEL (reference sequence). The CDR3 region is CASSQDFGNTGELFF. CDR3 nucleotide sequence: TGTGCCAGCAGCCAAGATTTCGGTAACACCGGGGAGCTGTTTTTT.

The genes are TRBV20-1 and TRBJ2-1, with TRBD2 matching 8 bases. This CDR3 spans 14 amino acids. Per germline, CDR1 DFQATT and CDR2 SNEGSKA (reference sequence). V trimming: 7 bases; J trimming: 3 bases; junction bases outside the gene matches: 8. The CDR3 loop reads CSVSESGGYNEQFF. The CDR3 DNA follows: TGCAGTGTTTCAGAGAGCGGGGGCTACAATGAGCAGTTCTTC.

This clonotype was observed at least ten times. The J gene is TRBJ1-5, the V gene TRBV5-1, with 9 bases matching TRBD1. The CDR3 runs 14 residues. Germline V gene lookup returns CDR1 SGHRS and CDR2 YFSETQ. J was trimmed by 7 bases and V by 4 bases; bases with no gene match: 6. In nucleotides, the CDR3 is TGCGCCAGCAGCGAGGGACAGGGTGACCAGCCCCAGCATTTT. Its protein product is CASSEGQGDQPQHF.

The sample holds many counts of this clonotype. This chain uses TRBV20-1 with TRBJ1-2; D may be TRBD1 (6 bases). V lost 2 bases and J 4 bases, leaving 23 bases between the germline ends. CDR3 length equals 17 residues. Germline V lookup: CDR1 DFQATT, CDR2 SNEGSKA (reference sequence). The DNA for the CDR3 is TGCAGTGCTAGAAACCTAGACAGGCCCCCATTAGGCTATGGCTACACCTTC. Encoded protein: CSARNLDRPPLGYGYTF.

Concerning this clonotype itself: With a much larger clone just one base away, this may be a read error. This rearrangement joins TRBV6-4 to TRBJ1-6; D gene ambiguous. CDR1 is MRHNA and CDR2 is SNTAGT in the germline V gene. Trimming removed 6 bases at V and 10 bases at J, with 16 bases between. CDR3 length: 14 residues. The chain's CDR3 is CASSHGPGRSPLHF. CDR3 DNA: TGTGCCAGCAGCCACGGTCCGGGGAGATCACCCCTCCACTTT.

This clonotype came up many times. CDR3 region: CSARDKRTGATQLNSPLHF. The DNA of the CDR3 is TGCAGTGCTAGAGATAAGAGAACGGGTGCCACACAACTAAATTCACCCCTCCACTTT. The chain employs TRBV20-1 and TRBJ1-6; D remains ambiguous. The CDR3 spans 19 residues. CDR1 is DFQATT and CDR2 is SNEGSKA in the germline V gene (reference sequence). Trimming cost V 0 bases and J 7 bases, with 25 bases left between them.

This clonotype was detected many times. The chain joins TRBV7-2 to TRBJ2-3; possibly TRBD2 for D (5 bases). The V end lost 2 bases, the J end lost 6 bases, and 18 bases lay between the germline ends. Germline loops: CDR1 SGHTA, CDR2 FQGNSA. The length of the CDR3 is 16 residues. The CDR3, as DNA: TGTGCCAGCAGCTTATTAGCTAACACGGGGTCGGATACGCAGTATTTT. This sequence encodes CASSLLANTGSDTQYF. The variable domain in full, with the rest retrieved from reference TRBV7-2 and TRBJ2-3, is GAGVSQSPSNKVTEKGKDVELRCDPISGHTALYWYRQSLGQGLEFLIYFQGNSAPDKSGLPSDRFSAERTGGSVSTLTIQRTQQEDSAVYLCASSLLANTGSDTQYFGPGTRLTVL.

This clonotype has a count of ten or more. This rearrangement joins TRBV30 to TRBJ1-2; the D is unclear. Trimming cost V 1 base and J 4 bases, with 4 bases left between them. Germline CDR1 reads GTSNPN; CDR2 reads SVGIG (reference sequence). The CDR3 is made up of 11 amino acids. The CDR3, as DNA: TGTGCCTGGAGTGGGGGCTATGGCTACACCTTC. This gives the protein CAWSGGYGYTF.